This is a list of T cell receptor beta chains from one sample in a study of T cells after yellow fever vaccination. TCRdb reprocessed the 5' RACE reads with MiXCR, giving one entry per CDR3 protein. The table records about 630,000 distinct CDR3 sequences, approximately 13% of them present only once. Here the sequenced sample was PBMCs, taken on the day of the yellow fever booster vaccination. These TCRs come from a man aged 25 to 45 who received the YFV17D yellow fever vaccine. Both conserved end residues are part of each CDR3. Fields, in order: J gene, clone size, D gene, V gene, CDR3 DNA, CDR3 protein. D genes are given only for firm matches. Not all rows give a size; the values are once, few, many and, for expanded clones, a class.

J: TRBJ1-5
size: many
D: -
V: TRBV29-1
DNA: TGCAGCGTCCGGGACAATTGGAATCAGCCCCAGCATTTT
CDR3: CSVRDNWNQPQHF

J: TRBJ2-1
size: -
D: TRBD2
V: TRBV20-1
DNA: TGCAGTGCTAGAGATCCGGGGACTAGCCATGAGCAGTTCTTC
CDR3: CSARDPGTSHEQFF

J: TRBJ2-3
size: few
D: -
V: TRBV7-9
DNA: TGTGCCAGCAGCTTTCCGAGCGGGTCCGCAGATACGCAGTATTTT
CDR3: CASSFPSGSADTQYF

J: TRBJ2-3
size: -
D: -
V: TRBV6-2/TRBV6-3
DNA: TGTGCCAGCGGTACTACCCGTCAATCCGACCAGTATTTT
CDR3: CASGTTRQSDQYF

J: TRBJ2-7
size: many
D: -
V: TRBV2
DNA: TGTGCCAGCAGGGTGGACCTCTATTCCTCCTACGAGCAGTACTTC
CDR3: CASRVDLYSSYEQYF

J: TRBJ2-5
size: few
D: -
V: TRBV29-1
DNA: TGCAGCGTGACAAGACAAATCGGGGAGACCCAGTACTTC
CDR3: CSVTRQIGETQYF

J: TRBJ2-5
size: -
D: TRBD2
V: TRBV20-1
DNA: TGCAGTGGGCGGCTAGCGGGAGCGGAGACCCAGTACTTC
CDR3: CSGRLAGAETQYF

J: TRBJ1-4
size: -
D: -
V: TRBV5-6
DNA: TGTGCCAGCAGCGGGGTTGGAAGGGCAGCGAATGAAAAACTGTTTTTT
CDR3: CASSGVGRAANEKLFF

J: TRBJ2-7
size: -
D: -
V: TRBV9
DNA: TGTGCCAGCAGCCCCCCTAGCGCCGAGCAGTACTTC
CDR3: CASSPPSAEQYF

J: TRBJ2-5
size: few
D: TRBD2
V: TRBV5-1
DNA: TGCGCCAGCAGCGCACGACGACTAGCAGGAGATCTTTCGGCCCAGTACTTC
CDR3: CASSARRLAGDLSAQYF

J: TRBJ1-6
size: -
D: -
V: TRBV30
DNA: TGTGCCTGGATGTCGGGGTACAATTCACCCCTCCACTTT
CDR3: CAWMSGYNSPLHF

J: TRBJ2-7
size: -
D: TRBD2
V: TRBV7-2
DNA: TGTGCCAGCAGCTTAGCGCTAGGACTAGCGGGATCGATCTCCTACGAGCAGTACTTC
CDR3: CASSLALGLAGSISYEQYF